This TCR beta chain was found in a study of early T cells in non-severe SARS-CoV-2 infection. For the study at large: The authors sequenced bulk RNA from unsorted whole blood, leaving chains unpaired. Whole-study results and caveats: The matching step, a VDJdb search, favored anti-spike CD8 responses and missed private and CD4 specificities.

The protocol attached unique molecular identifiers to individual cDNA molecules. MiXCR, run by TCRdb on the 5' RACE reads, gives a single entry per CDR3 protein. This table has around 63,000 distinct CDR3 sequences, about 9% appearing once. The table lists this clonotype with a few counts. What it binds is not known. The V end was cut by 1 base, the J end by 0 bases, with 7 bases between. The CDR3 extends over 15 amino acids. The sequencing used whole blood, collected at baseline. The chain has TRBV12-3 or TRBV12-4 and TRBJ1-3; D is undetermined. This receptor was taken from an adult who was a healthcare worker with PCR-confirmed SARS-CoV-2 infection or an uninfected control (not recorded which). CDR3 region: CASSLEGISGNTIYF. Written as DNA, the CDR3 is TGTGCCAGCAGTTTAGAGGGAATCTCTGGAAACACCATATATTTT.